This TCR beta chain was identified in a study of blood T cell repertoires in COVID-19. Some clones are missing from TCRdb's copy, which holds only in-frame ones; the method was immunoSEQ multiplex PCR. The sample shows some 300,000 clones, roughly 87% of them seen only once. Participants' own reports of clinical history determined their cohort assignment. Germline CDR1 SNHLY, CDR2 FYNNEI. CDR3 length: 15 amino acids. With V trimmed by 2 bases and J by 4 bases, 5 bases remained unmatched. Sequencing was performed on PBMCs or T cells enriched from blood (not recorded which). The source is a woman in her thirties who had recovered from COVID-19. This chain links TRBV2 with TRBJ2-3; the match to TRBD2 covers 8 bases. The CDR3 nucleotides read TGTGCCAGCAGTGAATCGGCGGGGGGCCCAGATACGCAGTATTTT. Its protein is CASSESAGGPDTQYF.